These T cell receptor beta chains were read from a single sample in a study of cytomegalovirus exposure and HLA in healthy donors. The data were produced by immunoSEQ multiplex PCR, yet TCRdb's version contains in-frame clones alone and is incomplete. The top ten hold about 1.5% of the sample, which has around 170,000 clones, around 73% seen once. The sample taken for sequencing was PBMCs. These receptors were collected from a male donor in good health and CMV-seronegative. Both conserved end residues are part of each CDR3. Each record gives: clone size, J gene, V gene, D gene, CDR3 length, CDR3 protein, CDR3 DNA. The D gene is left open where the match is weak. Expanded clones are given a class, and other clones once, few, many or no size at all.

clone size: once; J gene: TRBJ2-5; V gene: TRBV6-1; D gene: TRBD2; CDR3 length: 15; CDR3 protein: CASSISGSLGETQYF; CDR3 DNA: TGTGCCAGCAGCATTAGCGGGAGTTTGGGGGAGACCCAGTACTTC
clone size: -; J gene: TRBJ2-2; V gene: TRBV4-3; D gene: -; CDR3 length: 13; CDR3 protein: CASSQGEAGELFF; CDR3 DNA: TGCGCCAGCAGCCAAGGTGAAGCAGGGGAGCTGTTTTTT
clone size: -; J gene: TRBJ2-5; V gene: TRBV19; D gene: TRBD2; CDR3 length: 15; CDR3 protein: CASSKGSGSVETQYF; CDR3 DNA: TGTGCCAGTAGTAAAGGTAGCGGGAGTGTAGAGACCCAGTACTTC
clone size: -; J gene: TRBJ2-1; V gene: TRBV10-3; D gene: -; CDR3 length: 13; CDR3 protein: CAISARIYNEQFF; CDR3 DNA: TGTGCCATCAGTGCTAGGATCTACAATGAGCAGTTCTTC
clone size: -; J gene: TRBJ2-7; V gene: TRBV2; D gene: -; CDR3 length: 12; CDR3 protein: CASKSGVYEQYF; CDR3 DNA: TGTGCCAGCAAGTCAGGGGTGTACGAGCAGTACTTC
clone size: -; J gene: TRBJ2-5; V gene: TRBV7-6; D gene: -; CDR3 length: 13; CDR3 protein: CASTLASQETQYF; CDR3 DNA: TGTGCCAGCACCCTAGCCTCCCAAGAGACCCAGTACTTC
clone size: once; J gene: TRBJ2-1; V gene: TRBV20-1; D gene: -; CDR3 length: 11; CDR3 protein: CSAWDFNEQFF; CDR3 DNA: TGCAGTGCTTGGGACTTCAATGAGCAGTTCTTC
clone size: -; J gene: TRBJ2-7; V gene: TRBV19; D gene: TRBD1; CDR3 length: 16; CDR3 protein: CASNGGNRTGRYEQYF; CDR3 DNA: TGTGCCAGTAATGGAGGAAACCGGACAGGCCGCTACGAGCAGTACTTC
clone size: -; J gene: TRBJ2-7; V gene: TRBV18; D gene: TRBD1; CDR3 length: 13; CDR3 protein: CASSSGTVYEQYF; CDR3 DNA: TGTGCCAGCTCCTCCGGGACAGTATACGAGCAGTACTTC
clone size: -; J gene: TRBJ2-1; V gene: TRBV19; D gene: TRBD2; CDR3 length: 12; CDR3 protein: CASSTGRNEQFF; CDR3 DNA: TGTGCCAGTAGTACCGGGAGGAATGAGCAGTTCTTC
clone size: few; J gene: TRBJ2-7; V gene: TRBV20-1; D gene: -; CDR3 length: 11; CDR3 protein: CSHSVPYEQYF; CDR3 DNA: TGCAGTCATTCAGTACCCTACGAGCAGTACTTC
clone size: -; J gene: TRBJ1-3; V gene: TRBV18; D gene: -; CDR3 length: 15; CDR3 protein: CASSPPRVPGNTIYF; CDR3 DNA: TGTGCCAGCTCACCCCCGCGGGTCCCTGGAAACACCATATATTTT
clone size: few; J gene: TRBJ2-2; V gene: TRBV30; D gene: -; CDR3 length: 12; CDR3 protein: CAWSVYAGELFF; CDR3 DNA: TGTGCCTGGAGTGTTTATGCCGGGGAGCTGTTTTTT
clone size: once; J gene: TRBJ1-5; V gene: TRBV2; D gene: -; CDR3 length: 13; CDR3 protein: CASRGGQGEPQHF; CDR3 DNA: TGTGCCAGCAGGGGAGGCCAAGGGGAGCCCCAGCATTTT
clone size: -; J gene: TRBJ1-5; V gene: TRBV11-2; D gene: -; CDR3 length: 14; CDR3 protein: CASSLQGNYQPQHF; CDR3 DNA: TGTGCCAGCAGCCTACAGGGTAACTATCAGCCCCAGCATTTT
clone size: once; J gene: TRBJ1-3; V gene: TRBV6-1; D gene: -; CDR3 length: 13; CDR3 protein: CASSDSGGGTIYF; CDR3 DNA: TGTGCCAGCAGTGACAGTGGGGGGGGCACCATATATTTT
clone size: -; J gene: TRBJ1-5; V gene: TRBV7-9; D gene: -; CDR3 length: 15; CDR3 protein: CASSLGSQGNQPQHF; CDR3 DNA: TGTGCCAGCAGCTTAGGTTCTCAGGGTAATCAGCCCCAGCATTTT
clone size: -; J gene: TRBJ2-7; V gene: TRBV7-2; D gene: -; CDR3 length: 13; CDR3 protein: CASSLGAIYEQYF; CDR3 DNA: TGTGCCAGCAGCTTAGGAGCTATCTACGAGCAGTACTTC
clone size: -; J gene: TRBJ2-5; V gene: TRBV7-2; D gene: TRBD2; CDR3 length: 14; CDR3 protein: CASSLARGGETQYF; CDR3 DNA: TGTGCCAGCAGCTTAGCGCGCGGGGGAGAGACCCAGTACTTC
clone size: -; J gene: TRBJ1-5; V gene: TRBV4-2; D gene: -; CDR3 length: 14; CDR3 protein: CASSQDRSNQPQHF; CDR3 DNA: TGTGCCAGCAGCCAAGACAGGAGCAATCAGCCCCAGCATTTT
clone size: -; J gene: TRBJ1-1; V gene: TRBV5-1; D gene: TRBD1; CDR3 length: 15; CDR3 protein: CASAGTGGVDTEAFF; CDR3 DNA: TGCGCCAGCGCCGGGACAGGGGGCGTTGACACTGAAGCTTTCTTT
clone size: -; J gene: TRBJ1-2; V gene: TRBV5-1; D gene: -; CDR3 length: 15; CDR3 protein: CASSNSRDGDYGYTF; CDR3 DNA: TGCGCCAGCAGCAACTCCAGGGATGGGGACTATGGCTACACCTTC
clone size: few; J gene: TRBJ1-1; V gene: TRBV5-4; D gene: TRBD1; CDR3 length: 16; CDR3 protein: CASSLRDRVMNTEAFF; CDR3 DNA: TGTGCCAGCAGCTTAAGGGACAGGGTCATGAACACTGAAGCTTTCTTT
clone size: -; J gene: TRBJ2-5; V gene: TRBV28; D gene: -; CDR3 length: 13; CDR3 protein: CASSLPYGETQYF; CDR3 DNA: TGTGCCAGCAGTTTACCCTACGGAGAGACCCAGTACTTC
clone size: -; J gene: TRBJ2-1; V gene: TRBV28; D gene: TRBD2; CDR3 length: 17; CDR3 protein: CASSHAGLAGGPPEQFF; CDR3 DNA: TGTGCCAGCAGCCATGCGGGACTAGCGGGAGGTCCACCGGAGCAGTTCTTC
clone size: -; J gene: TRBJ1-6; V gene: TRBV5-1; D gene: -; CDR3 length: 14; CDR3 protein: CASSLNRGNSPLHF; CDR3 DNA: TGCGCCAGCAGCTTGAACAGAGGGAATTCACCCCTCCACTTT
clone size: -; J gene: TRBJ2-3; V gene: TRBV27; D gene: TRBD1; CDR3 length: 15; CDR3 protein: CASSLRDRGTDTQYF; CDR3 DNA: TGTGCCAGCAGTCTCCGGGACAGGGGCACAGATACGCAGTATTTT
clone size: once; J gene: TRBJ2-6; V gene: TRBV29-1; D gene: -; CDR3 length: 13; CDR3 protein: CSVVSAGANVLTF; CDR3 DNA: TGCAGCGTTGTTTCGGCTGGGGCCAACGTCCTGACTTTC
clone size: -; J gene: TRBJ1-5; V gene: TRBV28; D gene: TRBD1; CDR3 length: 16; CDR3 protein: CASSLLRTGVSQPQHF; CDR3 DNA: TGTGCCAGCAGTTTACTCCGGACAGGGGTTAGTCAGCCCCAGCATTTT
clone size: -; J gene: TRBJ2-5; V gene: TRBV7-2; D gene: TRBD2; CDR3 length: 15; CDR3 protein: CASSFSGGALETQYF; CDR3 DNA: TGTGCCAGCAGCTTTAGCGGGGGGGCATTAGAGACCCAGTACTTC
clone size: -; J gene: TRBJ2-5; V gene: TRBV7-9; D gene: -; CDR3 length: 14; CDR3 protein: CASSSGEAGETQYF; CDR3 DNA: TGTGCCAGCAGCTCGGGGGAGGCGGGGGAGACCCAGTACTTC
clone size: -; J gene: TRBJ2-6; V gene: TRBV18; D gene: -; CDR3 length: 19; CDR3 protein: CASSPLFEGERAGANVLTF; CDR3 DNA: TGTGCCAGCTCACCACTCTTTGAGGGGGAGAGGGCTGGGGCCAACGTCCTGACTTTC
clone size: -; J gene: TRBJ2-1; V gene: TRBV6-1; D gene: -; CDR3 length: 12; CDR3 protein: CASSARVNEQFF; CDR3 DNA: TGTGCCAGCAGTGCCAGGGTTAATGAGCAGTTCTTC
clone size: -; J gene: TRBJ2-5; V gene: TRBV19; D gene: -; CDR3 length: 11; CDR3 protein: CASRQQETQYF; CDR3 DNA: TGTGCCAGCCGACAGCAAGAGACCCAGTACTTC
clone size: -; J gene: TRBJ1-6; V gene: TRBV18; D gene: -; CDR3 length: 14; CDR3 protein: CASSPSAGDSPLHF; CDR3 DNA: TGTGCCAGCTCACCATCGGCGGGGGATTCACCCCTCCACTTT
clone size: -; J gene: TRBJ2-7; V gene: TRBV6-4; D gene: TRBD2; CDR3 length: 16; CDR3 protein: CASTLGLAGGCYEQYF; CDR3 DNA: TGTGCCAGCACCCTTGGACTAGCGGGGGGGTGCTACGAGCAGTACTTC
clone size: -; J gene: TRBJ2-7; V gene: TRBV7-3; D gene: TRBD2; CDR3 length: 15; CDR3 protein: CASSLTASGSHEQYF; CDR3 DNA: TGTGCCAGCAGCTTAACGGCTAGCGGGAGCCACGAACAGTACTTC
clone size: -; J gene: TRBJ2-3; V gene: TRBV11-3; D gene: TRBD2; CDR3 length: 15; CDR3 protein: CASSLAGGLIDTQYF; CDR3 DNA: TGTGCCAGCAGCTTAGCGGGAGGATTAATAGATACGCAGTATTTT
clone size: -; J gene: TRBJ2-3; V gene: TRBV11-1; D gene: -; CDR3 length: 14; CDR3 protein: CASSDSTSTDTQYF; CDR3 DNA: TGTGCCAGCAGCGACAGTACTAGCACAGATACGCAGTATTTT
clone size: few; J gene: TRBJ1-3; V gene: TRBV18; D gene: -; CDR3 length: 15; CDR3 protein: CASSPFSGSGNTIYF; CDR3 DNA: TGTGCCAGCTCACCATTTTCGGGGTCTGGAAACACCATATATTTT
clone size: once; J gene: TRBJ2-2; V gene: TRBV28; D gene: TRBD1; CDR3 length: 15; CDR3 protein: CASSLFAGGTGELFF; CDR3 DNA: TGTGCCAGCAGTTTATTTGCAGGGGGCACCGGGGAGCTGTTTTTT
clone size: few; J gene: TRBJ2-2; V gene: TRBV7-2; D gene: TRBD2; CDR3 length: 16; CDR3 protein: CASTRRTSGLSGELFF; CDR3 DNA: TGTGCCAGCACCAGAAGGACTAGCGGGCTGAGCGGGGAGCTGTTTTTT
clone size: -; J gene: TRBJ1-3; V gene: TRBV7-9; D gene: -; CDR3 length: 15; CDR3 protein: CASSLAGGSGNTIYF; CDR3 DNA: TGTGCCAGCAGCTTAGCGGGGGGCTCTGGAAACACCATATATTTT